This T cell receptor (beta chain) was recovered during a study of CD8 T cells in Susac syndrome. The CDR3 sequence is 13 residues long. In germline, CDR1 is SQVTM, CDR2 ANQGSEA. J was trimmed by 8 bases and V by 7 bases; bases with no gene match: 10. With random hexamers, roughly 0.5 to 1 ug RNA was reverse transcribed. TCRdb reanalysed the immunoSEQ multiplex PCR reads using MiXCR and keeps one entry per CDR3 protein. Of 110,000 or so distinct CDR3 sequences detected, roughly 93% appear once; the ten largest clones hold about 0.09%. The multiple sclerosis controls were treatment-naive patients, and their relapsing-remitting disease was stable or active.

The receptor comes from a human donor with multiple sclerosis. The material sequenced was CD4+ T cells from PBMCs. The rearrangement links TRBV29-1 to TRBJ1-3; 8 nucleotides match TRBD1. CDR3 loop: CSASGGDGYTIYF. The CDR3 nucleotides read TGCAGCGCTTCAGGGGGCGACGGGTACACCATATATTTT. The full variable domain, completed using reference TRBV29-1 and TRBJ1-3, is SAVISQKPSRDICQRGTSLTIQCQVDSQVTMMFWYRQQPGQSLTLIATANQGSEATYESGFVIDKFPISRPNLTFSTLTVSNMSPEDSSIYLCSASGGDGYTIYFGEGSWLTVV.